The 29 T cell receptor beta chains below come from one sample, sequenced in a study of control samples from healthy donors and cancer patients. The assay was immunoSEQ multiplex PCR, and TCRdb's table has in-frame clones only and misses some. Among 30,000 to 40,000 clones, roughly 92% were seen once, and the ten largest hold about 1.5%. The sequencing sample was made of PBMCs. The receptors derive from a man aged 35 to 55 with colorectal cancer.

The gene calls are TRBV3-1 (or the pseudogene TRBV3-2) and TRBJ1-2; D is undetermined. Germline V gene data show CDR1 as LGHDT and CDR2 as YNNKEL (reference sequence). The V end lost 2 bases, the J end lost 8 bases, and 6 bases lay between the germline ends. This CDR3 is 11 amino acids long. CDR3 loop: CASSQPGGYTF. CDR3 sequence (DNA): TGTGCCAGCAGCCAACCTGGGGGCTACACCTTC.

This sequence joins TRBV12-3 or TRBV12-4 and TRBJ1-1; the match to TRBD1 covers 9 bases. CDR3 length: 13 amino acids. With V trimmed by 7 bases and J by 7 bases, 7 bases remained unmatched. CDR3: CASKTGGLGEAFF. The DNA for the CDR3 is TGTGCCAGCAAGACAGGGGGTCTAGGTGAAGCTTTCTTT.

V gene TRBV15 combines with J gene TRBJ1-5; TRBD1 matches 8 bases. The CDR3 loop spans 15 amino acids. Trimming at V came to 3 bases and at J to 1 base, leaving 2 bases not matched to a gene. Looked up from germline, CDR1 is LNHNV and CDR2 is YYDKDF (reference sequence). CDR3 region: CATSSRDRSNQPQHF. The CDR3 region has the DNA TGTGCCACCAGCAGCCGGGACAGGAGCAATCAGCCCCAGCATTTT.

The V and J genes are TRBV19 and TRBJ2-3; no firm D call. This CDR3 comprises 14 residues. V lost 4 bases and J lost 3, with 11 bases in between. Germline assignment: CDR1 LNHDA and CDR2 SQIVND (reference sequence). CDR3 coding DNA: TGTGCCAGTAGTAACCGGGTCAGAACAGATACGCAGTATTTT. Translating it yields CASSNRVRTDTQYF.

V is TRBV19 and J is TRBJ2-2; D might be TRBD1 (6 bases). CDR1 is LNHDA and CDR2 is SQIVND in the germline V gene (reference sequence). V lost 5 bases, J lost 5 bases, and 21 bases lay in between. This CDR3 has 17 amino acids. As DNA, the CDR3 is TGTGCCAGTAGTCCCCGGGGCAGGGGAGCTAAAACCGGGGAGCTGTTTTTT. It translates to CASSPRGRGAKTGELFF.

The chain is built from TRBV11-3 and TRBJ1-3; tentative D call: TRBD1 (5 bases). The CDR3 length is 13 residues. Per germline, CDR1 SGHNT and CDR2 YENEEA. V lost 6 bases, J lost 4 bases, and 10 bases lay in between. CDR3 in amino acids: CASSEGLGNTIYF. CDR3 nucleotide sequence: TGTGCCAGCAGTGAGGGGCTCGGAAACACCATATATTTT. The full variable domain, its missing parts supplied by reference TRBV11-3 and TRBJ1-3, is EAGVVQSPRYKIIEKKQPVAFWCNPISGHNTLYWYLQNLGQGPELLIRYENEEAVDDSQLPKDRFSAERLKGVDSTLKIQPAELGDSAVYLCASSEGLGNTIYFGEGSWLTVV.

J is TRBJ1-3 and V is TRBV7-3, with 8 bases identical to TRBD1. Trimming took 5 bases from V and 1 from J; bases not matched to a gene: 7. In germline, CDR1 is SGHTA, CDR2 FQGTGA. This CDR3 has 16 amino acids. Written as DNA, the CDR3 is TGTGCCAGCAGCCTCAGGGGACAGGCGTCTGGAAACACCATATATTTT. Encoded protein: CASSLRGQASGNTIYF.

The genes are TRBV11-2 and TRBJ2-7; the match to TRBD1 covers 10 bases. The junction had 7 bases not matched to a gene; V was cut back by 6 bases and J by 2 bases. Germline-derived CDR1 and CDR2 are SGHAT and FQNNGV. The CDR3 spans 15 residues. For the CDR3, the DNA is TGTGCCAGCAGTTCTGGTGGACAGGGGGCCTACGAGCAGTACTTC. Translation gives CASSSGGQGAYEQYF.

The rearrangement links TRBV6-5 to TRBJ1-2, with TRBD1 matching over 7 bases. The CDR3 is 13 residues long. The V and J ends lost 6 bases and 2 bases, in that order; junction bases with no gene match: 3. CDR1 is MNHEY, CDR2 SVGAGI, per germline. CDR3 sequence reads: CASSPGQNYGYTF. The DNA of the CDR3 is TGTGCCAGCAGCCCGGGACAGAACTATGGCTACACCTTC.

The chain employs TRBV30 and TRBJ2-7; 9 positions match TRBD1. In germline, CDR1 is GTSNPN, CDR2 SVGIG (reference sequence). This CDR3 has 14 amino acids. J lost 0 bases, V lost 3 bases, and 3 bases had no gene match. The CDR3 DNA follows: TGTGCCTGGAGCGGGACAGGGAGCTCCTACGAGCAGTACTTC. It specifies CAWSGTGSSYEQYF.

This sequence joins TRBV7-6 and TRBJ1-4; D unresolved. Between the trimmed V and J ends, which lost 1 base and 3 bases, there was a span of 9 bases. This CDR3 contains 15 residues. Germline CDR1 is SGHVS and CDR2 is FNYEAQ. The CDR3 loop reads CASSLEGNPNEKLFF. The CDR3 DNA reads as TGTGCCAGCAGCTTAGAAGGGAATCCTAATGAAAAACTGTTTTTT.

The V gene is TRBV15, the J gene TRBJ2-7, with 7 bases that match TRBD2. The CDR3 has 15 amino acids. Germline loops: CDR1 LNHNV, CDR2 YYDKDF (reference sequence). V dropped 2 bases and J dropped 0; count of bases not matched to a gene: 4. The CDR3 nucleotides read TGTGCCACCAGCAGACTCGGGGGGAGCTCCTACGAGCAGTACTTC. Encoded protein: CATSRLGGSSYEQYF.

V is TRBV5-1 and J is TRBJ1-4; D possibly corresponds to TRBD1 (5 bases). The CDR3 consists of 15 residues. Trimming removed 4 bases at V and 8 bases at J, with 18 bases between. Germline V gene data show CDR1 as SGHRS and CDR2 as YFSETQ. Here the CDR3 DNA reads TGCGCCAGCAGCAGCCTCATGGGGCAAGCAGAAAAACTGTTTTTT. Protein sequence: CASSSLMGQAEKLFF.

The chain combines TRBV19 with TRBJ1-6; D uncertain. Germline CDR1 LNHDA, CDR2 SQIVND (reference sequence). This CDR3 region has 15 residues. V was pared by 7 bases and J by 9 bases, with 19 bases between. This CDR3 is CASTPSRREGSPLHF. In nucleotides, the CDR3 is TGTGCCAGTACCCCCTCTAGAAGGGAAGGTTCACCCCTCCACTTT.

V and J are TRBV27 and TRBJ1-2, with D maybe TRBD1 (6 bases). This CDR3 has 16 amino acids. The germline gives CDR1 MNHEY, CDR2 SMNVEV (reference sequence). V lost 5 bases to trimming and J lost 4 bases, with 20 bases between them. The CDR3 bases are TGTGCCAGCAGTCAACTTGTGGGGGGCGAATCCTATGGCTACACCTTC. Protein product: CASSQLVGGESYGYTF.

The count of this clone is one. CDR3 nucleotides: TGTGCCAGCAGTTACCAGGGGTGGGGTGGCTACACCTTC. Translated: CASSYQGWGGYTF. The chain combines TRBV6-5 with TRBJ1-2, with D possibly being TRBD1 (6 bases). The CDR3 extends over 13 amino acids. Per the germline V gene, CDR1 is MNHEY and CDR2 is SVGAGI. Between the trimmed V and J ends, which lost 2 bases and 7 bases, there was a span of 11 bases.

The CDR3 loop is CSARWTGEAFF. The CDR3, as DNA: TGCAGTGCTAGATGGACAGGGGAAGCTTTCTTT. This chain links TRBV20-1 with TRBJ1-1, with TRBD1 matching over 8 bases. The CDR3 consists of 11 residues. Per germline, CDR1 DFQATT and CDR2 SNEGSKA (reference sequence). J lost 8 bases, V lost 2 bases, and 1 base had no gene match.

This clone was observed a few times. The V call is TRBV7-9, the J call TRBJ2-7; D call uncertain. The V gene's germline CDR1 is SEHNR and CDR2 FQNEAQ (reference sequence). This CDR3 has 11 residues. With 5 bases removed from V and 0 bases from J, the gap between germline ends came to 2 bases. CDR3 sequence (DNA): TGTGCCAGCAGCCCCTCCTACGAGCAGTACTTC. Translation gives CASSPSYEQYF.

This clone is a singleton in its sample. The CDR3 DNA sequence: TGTGCCAGCAGCACTGGGAGGAGGAACACTGAAGCTTTCTTT. Its translation is CASSTGRRNTEAFF. This sequence joins TRBV21-1 and TRBJ1-1. TRBV21-1 is a documented pseudogene. The CDR3 sequence is 14 residues long.

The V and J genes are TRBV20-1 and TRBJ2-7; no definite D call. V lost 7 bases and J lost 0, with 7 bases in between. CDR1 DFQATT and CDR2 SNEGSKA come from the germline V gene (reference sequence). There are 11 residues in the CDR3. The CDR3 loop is CSVQSSYEQYF. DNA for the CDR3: TGCAGTGTACAGAGCTCCTACGAGCAGTACTTC.

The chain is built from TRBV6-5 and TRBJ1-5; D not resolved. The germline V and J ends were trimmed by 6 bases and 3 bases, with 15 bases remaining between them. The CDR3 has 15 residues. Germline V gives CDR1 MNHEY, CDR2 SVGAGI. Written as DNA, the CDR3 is TGTGCCAGCAGCCAAAGGCAAGGCTACAATCAGCCCCAGCATTTT. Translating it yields CASSQRQGYNQPQHF.

CDR3 nucleotide sequence: TGTGCCAGCAGCTCCCGCAGAGGGAATAATTCACCCCTCCACTTT. Its translation is CASSSRRGNNSPLHF. V usage is TRBV7-2 and J usage is TRBJ1-6; the D is unclear. In germline, CDR1 is SGHTA, CDR2 FQGNSA. CDR3 length equals 15 residues. Deletions cut 4 bases from V and 5 bases from J, with 12 bases between.

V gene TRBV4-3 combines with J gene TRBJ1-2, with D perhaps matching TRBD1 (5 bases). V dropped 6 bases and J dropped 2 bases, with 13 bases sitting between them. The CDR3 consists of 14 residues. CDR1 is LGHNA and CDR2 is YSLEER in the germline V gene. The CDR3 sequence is CASSWTNDNYGYTF. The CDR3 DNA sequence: TGCGCCAGCAGTTGGACAAATGACAACTATGGCTACACCTTC.

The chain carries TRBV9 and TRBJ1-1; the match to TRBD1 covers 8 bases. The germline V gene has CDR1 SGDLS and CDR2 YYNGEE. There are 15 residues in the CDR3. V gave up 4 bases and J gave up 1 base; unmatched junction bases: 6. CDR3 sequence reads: CASSPGQGGNTEAFF. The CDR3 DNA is TGTGCCAGCAGCCCCGGACAGGGTGGGAACACTGAAGCTTTCTTT.

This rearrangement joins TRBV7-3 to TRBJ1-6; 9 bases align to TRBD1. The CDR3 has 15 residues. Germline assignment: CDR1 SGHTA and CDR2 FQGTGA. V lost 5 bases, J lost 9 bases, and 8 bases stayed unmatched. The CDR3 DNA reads TGTGCCAGCAGCCAAACAGGGGGCGGTAGTTCACCCCTCCACTTT. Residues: CASSQTGGGSSPLHF. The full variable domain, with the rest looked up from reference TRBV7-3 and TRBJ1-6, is GAGVSQTPSNKVTEKGKYVELRCDPISGHTALYWYRQSLGQGPEFLIYFQGTGAADDSGLPNDRFFAVRPEGSVSTLKIQRTERGDSAVYLCASSQTGGGSSPLHFGNGTRLTVT.

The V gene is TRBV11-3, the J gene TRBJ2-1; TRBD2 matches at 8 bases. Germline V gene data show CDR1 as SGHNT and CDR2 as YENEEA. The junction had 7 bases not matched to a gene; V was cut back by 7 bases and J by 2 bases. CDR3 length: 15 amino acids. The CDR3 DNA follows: TGTGCCAGCACCCTCGGGGGGGGAACCTACAATGAGCAGTTCTTC. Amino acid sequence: CASTLGGGTYNEQFF. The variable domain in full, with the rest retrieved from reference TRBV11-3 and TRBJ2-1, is EAGVVQSPRYKIIEKKQPVAFWCNPISGHNTLYWYLQNLGQGPELLIRYENEEAVDDSQLPKDRFSAERLKGVDSTLKIQPAELGDSAVYLCASTLGGGTYNEQFFGPGTRLTVL.

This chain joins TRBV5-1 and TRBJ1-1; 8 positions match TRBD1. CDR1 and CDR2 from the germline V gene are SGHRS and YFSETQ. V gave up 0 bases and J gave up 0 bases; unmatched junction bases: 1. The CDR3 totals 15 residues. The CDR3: CASSLGQGMNTEAFF. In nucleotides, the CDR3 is TGCGCCAGCAGCTTGGGACAGGGGATGAACACTGAAGCTTTCTTT.

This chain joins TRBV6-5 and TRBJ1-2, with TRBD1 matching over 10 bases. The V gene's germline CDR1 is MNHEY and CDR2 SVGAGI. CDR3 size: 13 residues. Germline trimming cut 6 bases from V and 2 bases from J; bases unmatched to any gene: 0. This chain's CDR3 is CASRGQGNYGYTF. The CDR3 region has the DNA TGTGCCAGCAGGGGACAGGGGAACTATGGCTACACCTTC.

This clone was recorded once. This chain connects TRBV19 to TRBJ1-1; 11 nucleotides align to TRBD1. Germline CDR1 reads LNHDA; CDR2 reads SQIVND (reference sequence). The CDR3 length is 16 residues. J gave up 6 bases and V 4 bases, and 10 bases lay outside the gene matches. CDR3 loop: CASSTNPPGQGAEAFF. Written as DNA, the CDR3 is TGTGCCAGTAGTACTAACCCTCCGGGACAGGGGGCTGAAGCTTTCTTT.